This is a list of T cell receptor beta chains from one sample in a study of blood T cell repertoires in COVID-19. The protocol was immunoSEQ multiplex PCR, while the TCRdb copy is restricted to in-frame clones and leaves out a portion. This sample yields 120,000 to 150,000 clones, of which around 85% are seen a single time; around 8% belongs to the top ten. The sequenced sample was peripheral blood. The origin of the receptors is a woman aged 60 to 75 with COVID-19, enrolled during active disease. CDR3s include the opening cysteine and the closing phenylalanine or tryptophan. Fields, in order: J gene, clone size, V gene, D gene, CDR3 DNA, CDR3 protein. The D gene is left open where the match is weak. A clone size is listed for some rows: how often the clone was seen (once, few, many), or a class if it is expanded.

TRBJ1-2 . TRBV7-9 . TGTGCCAGCAGCCCTCCGGGGGGGAACTATGGCTACACCTTC CASSPPGGNYGYTF
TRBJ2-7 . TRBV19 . TGTGCCAGTAGTAAAGGGGGGGCAGTTTACGAGCAGTACTTC CASSKGGAVYEQYF
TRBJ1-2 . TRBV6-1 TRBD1 TGTGCCAGCAGTGAATGGTCAGGGGGAAATGGCTACACCTTC CASSEWSGGNGYTF
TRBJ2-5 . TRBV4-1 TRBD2 TGCGCCAGCAGCCAAAGTGGGGGAGGGTTCGCCGAGACCCAGTACTTC CASSQSGGGFAETQYF
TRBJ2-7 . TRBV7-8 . TGTGCCAGCAGCTTAGTGGGCCCCTACGAGCAGTACTTC CASSLVGPYEQYF
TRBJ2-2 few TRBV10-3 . TGTGCCATCAGGGGCCCGAACACCGGGGAGCTGTTTTTT CAIRGPNTGELFF
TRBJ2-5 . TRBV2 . TGTGCCAGCAGCTCTAGGCACCCTCAAGAGACCCAGTACTTC CASSSRHPQETQYF
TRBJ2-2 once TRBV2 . TGTGCCAGCAGTGGGCCCACCGGGGAGCTGTTTTTT CASSGPTGELFF
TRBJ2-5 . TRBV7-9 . TGTGCCAGCAGCTTAGCGAGGGCAGCACTTCAAGAGACCCAGTACTTC CASSLARAALQETQYF
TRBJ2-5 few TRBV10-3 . TGTGCCATCAGTGAGTCGAGTGGCGGAGGGAGGGAGACCCAGTACTTC CAISESSGGGRETQYF
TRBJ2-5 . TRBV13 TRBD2 TGTGCCAGCAGCTTAGTGGGACTAGCGGGGGCCGACCAAGAGACCCAGTACTTC CASSLVGLAGADQETQYF